Each of the 15 T cell receptor beta chains below was sequenced from the same sample in a study of TET2 disruption in CD19-targeted CAR T cells. Treatment described: autologous CTL019 cells: CD19 CAR with 4-1BB and CD3 zeta domains. Their cognate antigens are unknown. TCRdb's copy holds only in-frame clones and misses some; the assay was immunoSEQ multiplex PCR. The sample includes around 27,000 clones. This material consisted of CD8- CAR+ T cells sorted from cultured blood T cells, taken for CD19 CAR T cell therapy. The subset denotes: CD8-negative CAR-positive T cells from the infusion product. These receptors all come from a man between 65 and 85 years old with chronic lymphocytic leukemia.

The CDR3 loop is CAWSVGTVYGYTF. The sequenced CDR3 bases are TGTGCCTGGAGTGTCGGGACAGTCTATGGC. The chain links TRBV30 to TRBJ1-2; 7 positions match TRBD1. The read ends 3 residues shy of where the CDR3 ends; the end is completed using the germline J gene. V lost 0 bases, J lost 4 bases, and 2 bases stayed unmatched. CDR3 length equals 13 residues. Germline V gene lookup returns CDR1 GTSNPN and CDR2 SVGIG (reference sequence).

Of note for this clone: The read finishes 3 residues shy of the CDR3 end, and the germline J gene is used to complete it. The J gene is TRBJ2-1, the V gene TRBV4-2, with 11 bases fitting TRBD2. V lost 0 bases, J lost 4 bases, and 2 bases stayed unmatched. Germline V gene lookup returns CDR1 LGHNA and CDR2 YNFKEQ. CDR3 length: 16 residues. CDR3 DNA, as far as it was read: TGTGCCAGCAGCCAAGAGGGGACTAGCGGTTACAATGAG. This gives the protein CASSQEGTSGYNE. The full-length CDR3 reads as CASSQEGTSGYNEQFF.

About this clone itself: The CDR3 extends 3 residues past the end of the read, so its final part is completed from the germline J gene. This chain uses TRBV19 with TRBJ2-4, with 10 bases identical to TRBD1. The CDR3 extends over 14 amino acids. CDR1 LNHDA and CDR2 SQIVND come from the germline V gene (reference sequence). This chain's CDR3 is CASSRQGASYGQYF. CDR3 DNA, as far as it was read: TGTGCCAGTAGCCGACAGGGGGCAAGCTATGGT.

Details on this clone: The read is 3 residues too short to cover the CDR3 end, so that end is filled in from the germline J gene. This rearrangement joins TRBV3-1 (or the pseudogene TRBV3-2) to TRBJ2-7, with D perhaps TRBD1 or TRBD2 (6 bases each). Trimming took off 4 bases at V and 4 bases at J, with 17 bases between the two ends. The length of the CDR3 is 15 residues. Germline lookup yields CDR1 LGHDT and CDR2 YNNKEL (reference sequence). CDR3 in amino acids: CASSPRQVAGYEQYF. The sequenced CDR3 bases are TGTGCCAGCAGCCCGAGACAGGTTGCGGGATACGAG.

Of note for this clone: The read gets to within 3 residues of the CDR3 end, and the germline J gene fills in the rest. The V call is TRBV3-1 (or the pseudogene TRBV3-2), the J call TRBJ1-3; 7 bases are a match to TRBD1. With V trimmed by 7 bases and J by 1 base, 4 bases remained unmatched. The CDR3 covers 14 residues. The germline V gene encodes CDR1 LGHDT and CDR2 YNNKEL (reference sequence). CDR3 protein: CASTQGGSGNTIYF. The sequenced part of the CDR3 DNA is TGTGCCAGCACCCAGGGGGGATCTGGAAACACC.

About this clone: The DNA ends 3 residues before the CDR3 does, and the rest of the CDR3 is filled in from the germline J gene. The chain has TRBV2 and TRBJ1-5; 9 bases map to TRBD1. Germline CDR1 and CDR2: SNHLY and FYNNEI. Losses at the gene ends were 6 bases for V and 7 bases for J; bases not matched to a gene: 10. CDR3 size: 15 residues. The sequenced part of the CDR3 DNA is TGTGCCAGCAGCCCACAGGGGGCTTATGGGCAGCCC. Its protein is CASSPQGAYGQP. The full CDR3 sequence reads CASSPQGAYGQPQHF.

In regard to this clone: The CDR3 end falls 3 residues outside the read, so it is completed with the germline J gene. The chain has TRBV14 and TRBJ2-2; 7 bases agree with TRBD2. The junction had 3 bases not matched to a gene; V was cut back by 5 bases and J by 6 bases. Germline V lookup: CDR1 SGHDN, CDR2 FVKESK. This CDR3 region has 13 residues. The CDR3 is CASSWTSSGELFF. Partial CDR3 DNA: TGTGCCAGCAGCTGGACTAGTTCCGGGGAG.

For this clone: The read gets to within 3 residues of the CDR3 end, and the germline J gene fills in the rest. The genes are TRBV7-9 and TRBJ1-2, with D uncertain. Germline V lookup: CDR1 SEHNR, CDR2 FQNEAQ (reference sequence). This CDR3 has 14 residues. This chain's CDR3 is CASSSNTGGNEYTF. The part of the CDR3 DNA that was read is TGTGCCAGCAGCTCTAATACCGGCGGCAATGAA.

Partial CDR3 DNA: TGTGCCATCAGGGACACAGAAGGT. It specifies CAIRDTEG. The CDR3, in full, reads CAIRDTEGQYF. V gene TRBV10-3 combines with J gene TRBJ2-4, with a possible D match to TRBD1 (5 bases). The read gets to within 3 residues of the CDR3 end, and the germline J gene fills in the rest. From germline, CDR1 is ENHRY and CDR2 SYGVKD. The CDR3 covers 11 residues.

On this clone: From the germline J gene comes the end of the CDR3, since the read stops 3 residues before it. The chain recombines TRBV4-2 with TRBJ2-3; D call uncertain. The CDR3 runs to 15 residues. Trimming shortened V by 4 bases and J by 2 bases, and 13 bases separated the two germline ends. CDR1 and CDR2 from the germline V gene are LGHNA and YNFKEQ. The covered CDR3 bases are TGTGCCAGCAGCCCCACGACACTCTTCACAGATACG. Translation gives CASSPTTLFTDT. The complete CDR3 protein is CASSPTTLFTDTQYF.

About this clone: Coverage ceases 3 residues before the CDR3 finishes, and the germline J gene fills in the end. This specimen includes other DNA sequences encoding the same CDR3. The V gene is TRBV29-1, the J gene TRBJ1-2; maybe TRBD1 (5 bases). V shed 6 bases and J shed 7 bases, with 15 bases lying between them. This CDR3 comprises 12 residues. Germline V gene data show CDR1 as SQVTM and CDR2 as ANQGSEA. The sequenced CDR3 bases are TGCAGCGTCAGGAAAGGGGTCGCTGGC. Its translation: CSVRKGVAG. The complete CDR3 sequence is CSVRKGVAGYTF. The variable domain in full, with the rest retrieved from reference TRBV29-1 and TRBJ1-2, is SAVISQKPSRDICQRGTSLTIQCQVDSQVTMMFWYRQQPGQSLTLIATANQGSEATYESGFVIDKFPISRPNLTFSTLTVSNMSPEDSSIYLCSVRKGVAGYTFGSGTRLTVV.

Details on this clone: From the germline J gene comes the end of the CDR3, since the read stops 3 residues before it. The chain joins TRBV19 to TRBJ1-1, with D possibly TRBD1 on 5 matching bases. The CDR3 has 14 residues. In germline, CDR1 is LNHDA, CDR2 SQIVND (reference sequence). The sequenced part of the CDR3 DNA is TGTGCCAGTAAAAGCGAGGGGCGCGGTGATCAA. This sequence encodes CASKSEGRGDQ. The full CDR3 protein reads CASKSEGRGDQAFF.

For this clone: The read finishes 3 residues shy of the CDR3 end, and the germline J gene is used to complete it. The J gene is TRBJ1-1, the V gene TRBV30, with D tentatively TRBD1 (6 bases). With 8 bases removed from V and 7 bases from J, the gap between germline ends came to 11 bases. Germline CDR1 is GTSNPN and CDR2 is SVGIG (reference sequence). This CDR3 has 10 residues. The sequenced CDR3 bases are TGTGCCGGTCAGGGGAGTGAA. Its translation is CAGQGSE. The entire CDR3 reads CAGQGSEAFF.

Of note for this clone: The junction and the germline gene differ at one end; a read error may be behind it. The read gets to within 3 residues of the CDR3 end, and the germline J gene fills in the rest. Within the sample, other DNA sequences also encode this same CDR3. The chain joins TRBV7-9 to TRBJ1-3, with 7 nucleotides matching TRBD1. From germline, CDR1 is SEHNR and CDR2 FQNEAQ (reference sequence). The CDR3 sequence is 14 residues long. The CDR3 bases that were read are TGTGCCAGCAGATCTACAGGGGCTGGAAACACT. This gives the protein CASRSTGAGNT. The whole CDR3 protein reads CASRSTGAGNTIYF.

With respect to this clone: The missing CDR3 end, 3 residues past where the read stops, is filled in from the germline J gene. The gene calls are TRBV5-4 and TRBJ2-3, with TRBD2 matching over 10 bases. Per the germline V gene, CDR1 is SGHNT and CDR2 is YYREEE (reference sequence). The CDR3 covers 15 residues. The V and J ends lost 6 bases and 5 bases, in that order; junction bases with no gene match: 9. The DNA read from the CDR3 is TGTGCCAGCACCAAAACTAGCGGGGTCGTAGATACG. It codes for CASTKTSGVVDT. The complete CDR3 sequence is CASTKTSGVVDTQYF.